This passage covers 7 T cell receptor beta chains from one sample sequenced in a study of vaccination effects on CD4 cells after COVID-19. Only in-frame clones appear in the TCRdb table, and some are missing; sequencing was by immunoSEQ multiplex PCR. The sample holds tens of thousands of clones, over 80% seen once. These receptors are not linked to any known antigen. After around nine days in culture, the CD4+ T cells were isolated. Sample: CD4+ T cells from PBMCs cultured without peptide, taken before COVID-19 vaccination. The receptors stem from a human donor who received a COVID-19 vaccine.

For the CDR3, the DNA is TGTGCCAGCAGCTTTGAGGTGTCTGGAAACACCATATATTTT. Protein: CASSFEVSGNTIYF. The V call is TRBV7-2, the J call TRBJ1-3; D is unresolved. The germline gives CDR1 SGHTA, CDR2 FQGNSA. This CDR3 comprises 14 residues. V lost 3 bases to trimming and J lost 1 base, with 7 bases between them.

The V gene is TRBV6-5, the J gene TRBJ1-1; no clear D. Trimming cost V 7 bases and J 0 bases, with 15 bases left between them. Germline V CDR1 and CDR2: MNHEY, SVGAGI. The CDR3 has 15 amino acids. The CDR3 spells CASTLILGLNTEAFF. For the CDR3, the DNA is TGTGCCAGCACCCTTATCCTCGGGTTGAACACTGAAGCTTTCTTT.

The V and J genes are TRBV5-6 and TRBJ2-2; D unclear. The CDR3 spans 13 residues. In germline, CDR1 is SGHDT, CDR2 YYEEEE. V dropped 0 bases and J dropped 7 bases, with 7 bases sitting between them. CDR3 sequence: CASSLEGRGELFF. As DNA, the CDR3 is TGTGCCAGCAGCTTGGAAGGACGCGGGGAGCTGTTTTTT.

The genes are TRBV5-4 and TRBJ1-3; no clear D. Germline V gene sequence: CDR1 SGHNT, CDR2 YYREEE (reference sequence). This CDR3 region has 13 residues. V was pared by 2 bases and J by 1 base, with 4 bases between. CDR3 residues: CASSFTSGNTIYF. The CDR3 nucleotides read TGTGCCAGCAGCTTTACATCTGGAAACACCATATATTTT.

The table lists this clone with a few counts. The chain carries TRBV5-6 and TRBJ1-2; D is uncertain. V shed 2 bases and J shed 4 bases, with 12 bases lying between them. The length of the CDR3 is 14 residues. CDR1 SGHDT and CDR2 YYEEEE come from the germline V gene. DNA for the CDR3: TGTGCCAGCAGCTTATACCCAGTTGGCTATGGCTACACCTTC. Protein: CASSLYPVGYGYTF.

This chain links TRBV27 with TRBJ1-2; D possibly corresponds to TRBD1 (5 bases). From germline, CDR1 is MNHEY and CDR2 SMNVEV (reference sequence). Trimming removed 2 bases from V and 8 bases from J, with 15 bases in between. This CDR3 spans 14 amino acids. In DNA, the CDR3 is TGTGCCAGCAGTTTAAAGCAGGGAGGGTACGGCTACACCTTC. Its translation: CASSLKQGGYGYTF.

There are a few counts of this clone. The rearrangement uses TRBV4-1 and TRBJ2-1; D is unresolved. V was cut by 4 bases and J by 10 bases, with 8 bases left in between. There are 11 residues in the CDR3. CDR1 is MGHRA, CDR2 YSYEKL, per germline. The CDR3 DNA reads TGCGCCAGCAGCCTTCGAGGCGAGCAGTTCTTC. Protein product: CASSLRGEQFF.